This T cell receptor beta chain comes out of a study of identical twins. Broader study findings: Potential partial confounding of zero-insertion analyses by invariant MAIT and iNKT cells was noted. Insertions ran lower in abundant cord blood beta clonotypes, though not in memory repertoires.

Carrying unique molecular identifiers, the cDNA also gained a universal primer site through template switching. Via MiXCR, TCRdb re-called the 5' RACE reads, giving one row per CDR3 protein. The table has 500,000 or so distinct CDR3 sequences, 13% to 15% seen once. This clonotype was seen many times. Its antigen is as yet unknown. The donor group consisted entirely of healthy Caucasians. This CDR3 is 16 amino acids long. Germline V gives CDR1 SGHTA, CDR2 FQGTGA. The junction had 5 bases not matched to a gene; V was cut back by 6 bases and J by 0 bases. This same sample was also taken into another study, of yellow fever vaccine responses in identical twins.

The sequencing sample was made of CD4+ T cells sorted from blood. The chain has TRBV7-3 and TRBJ2-1, with TRBD2 matching over 10 bases. This clonotype was obtained from a woman between 18 and 29 years old in good health. The CDR3 DNA sequence: TGTGCCAGCAGTTTAGCGGGGGGTACCTCCTACAATGAGCAGTTCTTC. The encoded protein is CASSLAGGTSYNEQFF.